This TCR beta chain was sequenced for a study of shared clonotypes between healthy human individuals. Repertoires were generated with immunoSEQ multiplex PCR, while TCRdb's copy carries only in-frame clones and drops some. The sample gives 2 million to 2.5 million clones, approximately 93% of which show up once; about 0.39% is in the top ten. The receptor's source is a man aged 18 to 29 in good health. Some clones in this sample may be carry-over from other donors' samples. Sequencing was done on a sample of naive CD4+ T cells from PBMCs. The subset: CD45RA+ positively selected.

CDR3 region: CASSELKDHEQYF. The CDR3 coding sequence is TGTGCCAGCAGTGAATTAAAGGACCACGAGCAGTACTTC. The J gene is TRBJ2-7, the V gene TRBV2, with D uncertain. Germline assignment: CDR1 SNHLY and CDR2 FYNNEI. The CDR3 is made up of 13 amino acids. V was pared by 2 bases and J by 5 bases, with 10 bases between. Combining the CDR3 with reference TRBV2 and TRBJ2-7 gives the whole variable domain EPEVTQTPSHQVTQMGQEVILRCVPISNHLYFYWYRQILGQKVEFLVSFYNNEISEKSEIFDDQFSVERPDGSNFTLKIRSTKLEDSAMYFCASSELKDHEQYFGPGTRLTVT.